The entry below describes one TCR beta chain. TCRdb's table, derived via immunoSEQ multiplex PCR, lists solely in-frame clones and lacks some. The table includes 100,000 to 130,000 clones, approximately 95% detected once. The V gene lost 4 bases and the J gene lost 1 base, with 6 bases spanning the gap. There are 13 residues in the CDR3. The germline V gene has CDR1 SGHRS and CDR2 YFSETQ. This entry comes from a study of cytomegalovirus exposure and HLA in healthy donors. Sequenced input: PBMCs. The receptor comes from a woman younger than 30 in good health and CMV-seronegative. The chain employs TRBV5-1 and TRBJ1-3, with D perhaps TRBD1 (5 bases). Here the CDR3 reads CASSPGSGNTIYF. CDR3 DNA sequence: TGCGCCAGCAGCCCAGGGTCTGGAAACACCATATATTTT. Full variable domain (missing parts from reference TRBV5-1 and TRBJ1-3): KAGVTQTPRYLIKTRGQQVTLSCSPISGHRSVSWYQQTPGQGLQFLFEYFSETQRNKGNFPGRFSGRQFSNSRSEMNVSTLELGDSALYLCASSPGSGNTIYFGEGSWLTVV.